The 32 T cell receptor beta chains below all came from one sample that was sequenced in a study of PD-L1 blockade in urothelial cancer. TCRdb keeps only in-frame clones here, not all; method: immunoSEQ multiplex PCR. The repertoire holds 90,000 to 100,000 clones, with about 90% as singletons. Time point noted: pretreatment peripheral blood. Sequenced here: PBMCs, sampled around atezolizumab (anti-PD-L1) treatment. Receptors were obtained from a man between 60 and 75 years old with urothelial cancer.

V gene TRBV10-1 combines with J gene TRBJ2-3, with a tentative D call TRBD2 (6 bases). This CDR3 spans 16 amino acids. CDR1 is WNHNN, CDR2 SYGVQD, per germline (reference sequence). Trimming cost V 3 bases and J 1 base, with 14 bases left between them. For the CDR3, the DNA is TGCGCCAGCAGTGATAAGGCGGGAACCGGCACAGATACGCAGTATTTT. It translates to CASSDKAGTGTDTQYF.

The rearrangement links TRBV7-2 to TRBJ2-2, with 10 bases aligning to TRBD2. The CDR3 has 17 residues. The trim removed 0 bases at V and 4 bases at J, leaving 5 bases unmatched. CDR1 SGHTA and CDR2 FQGNSA come from the germline V gene. The CDR3 DNA reads as TGTGCCAGCAGCTTAGCCCCAGGACTAGCGGTCACCGGGGAGCTGTTTTTT. As protein: CASSLAPGLAVTGELFF.

This chain uses TRBV5-4 with TRBJ1-3, with D possibly matching TRBD1 (5 bases). The CDR3 extends over 14 amino acids. CDR1 is SGHNT, CDR2 YYREEE, per germline (reference sequence). V lost 8 bases and J 4 bases, leaving 16 bases between the germline ends. The CDR3 DNA reads as TGTGCCAGTACGCAGGGATCAGCGGGAAACACCATATATTTT. Encoded protein: CASTQGSAGNTIYF. Filled out from reference TRBV5-4 and TRBJ1-3, the complete variable domain reads ETGVTQSPTHLIKTRGQQVTLRCSSQSGHNTVSWYQQALGQGPQFIFQYYREEENGRGNFPPRFSGLQFPNYSSELNVNALELDDSALYLCASTQGSAGNTIYFGEGSWLTVV.

The V call is TRBV27, the J call TRBJ2-1, with 7 bases identical to TRBD2. The germline V gene encodes CDR1 MNHEY and CDR2 SMNVEV (reference sequence). The CDR3 runs 13 residues. V shed 11 bases and J 7 bases; nucleotides not matched to a gene: 11. CDR3 DNA sequence: TGTGCCGCTCAGGCGGGAGTGGGGAATGAGCAGTTCTTC. This sequence encodes CAAQAGVGNEQFF.

The chain couples TRBV18 to TRBJ1-5; D remains unclear. With 0 bases removed from V and 7 bases from J, the gap between germline ends came to 13 bases. The CDR3 spans 15 residues. From germline, CDR1 is KGHSH and CDR2 LQKENI. The CDR3 bases are TGTGCCAGCTCACCACCGCGGGGAGACGGGCAGCCCCAGCATTTT. This translates into CASSPPRGDGQPQHF.

Written as DNA, the CDR3 is TGTGCCAGCAGCGTGACAGGGGCCGGAGAGACCCAGTACTTC. Translating gives CASSVTGAGETQYF. The chain has TRBV9 and TRBJ2-5, with 8 bases lining up with TRBD1. The CDR3 extends over 14 amino acids. From germline, CDR1 is SGDLS and CDR2 YYNGEE. Trimming removed 2 bases from V and 4 bases from J; junction bases left unmatched: 4.

The gene calls are TRBV11-3 and TRBJ2-3; unclear D gene. Germline CDR1 reads SGHNT; CDR2 reads YENEEA. The CDR3 covers 14 residues. The V end was cut by 5 bases, the J end by 2 bases, with 11 bases between. The DNA for the CDR3 is TGTGCCAGCAGCCCCTTGGGCCTCACAGATACGCAGTATTTT. Translating it yields CASSPLGLTDTQYF.

This clone has just one count. This rearrangement joins TRBV30 to TRBJ2-7; TRBD1 is a possible D gene (6 bases). Per germline, CDR1 GTSNPN and CDR2 SVGIG (reference sequence). The CDR3 loop spans 14 amino acids. Deletions cut 0 bases from V and 7 bases from J, with 16 bases between. The CDR3, as DNA: TGTGCCTGGAGTGTACCCGACAGGTCGTTGGAGCAGTACTTC. Translating gives CAWSVPDRSLEQYF.

The chain joins TRBV5-4 to TRBJ2-5; 8 nucleotides match TRBD2. The V gene end was trimmed by 0 bases and the J gene end by 1 base; junction bases not matched to a gene: 8. CDR1 is SGHNT, CDR2 YYREEE, per germline (reference sequence). The CDR3 has 17 residues. The CDR3 coding sequence is TGTGCCAGCAGCTTGGGGCAGTCGGGAGGGCCCCAAGAGACCCAGTACTTC. It translates to CASSLGQSGGPQETQYF.

The J gene is TRBJ2-1, the V gene TRBV18; the D gene is possibly TRBD2 (6 bases). Germline lookup yields CDR1 KGHSH and CDR2 LQKENI. V lost 6 bases and J lost 1, with 10 bases in between. The CDR3 loop spans 14 amino acids. The DNA of the CDR3 is TGTGCCAGCTCCCCCGGGACTTCCTACAATGAGCAGTTCTTC. This sequence encodes CASSPGTSYNEQFF.

The chain recombines TRBV11-1 with TRBJ1-6, with no clear D. Germline V lookup: CDR1 SGHAT, CDR2 FQDESV (reference sequence). There are 15 residues in the CDR3. V gave up 5 bases and J gave up 7 bases, with 15 bases separating them. The CDR3: CASSPASAENSPLHF. The CDR3, as DNA: TGTGCCAGCAGCCCCGCATCCGCAGAAAATTCACCCCTCCACTTT.

This sequence joins TRBV4-3 and TRBJ1-3; a possible D gene is TRBD1 (6 bases). Trimming cost V 0 bases and J 0 bases, with 9 bases left between them. This CDR3 has 16 amino acids. Germline assignment: CDR1 LGHNA and CDR2 YSLEER. Here the CDR3 reads CASSQDNRASGNTIYF. The DNA of the CDR3 is TGCGCCAGCAGCCAAGATAACAGGGCCTCTGGAAACACCATATATTTT.

The V and J genes are TRBV4-3 and TRBJ2-1, with 11 bases identical to TRBD2. The CDR3 runs 16 residues. V was clipped by 2 bases and J by 4 bases; unmatched bases: 4. CDR1 is LGHNA, CDR2 YSLEER, per germline. The DNA for the CDR3 is TGCGCCAGCAGCCAAAAGTCTAGCGGGGGGTACAATGAGCAGTTCTTC. Protein sequence: CASSQKSSGGYNEQFF.

The V gene is TRBV5-5, the J gene TRBJ2-3, with 7 nucleotides matching TRBD1. CDR1 and CDR2 (germline): SGHKS, YYEKEE (reference sequence). This CDR3 is built from 14 residues. J lost 1 base, V lost 2 bases, and 1 base had no gene match. The CDR3 reads CASSLGTGTDTQYF. The DNA of the CDR3 is TGTGCCAGCAGCTTAGGGACAGGCACAGATACGCAGTATTTT. The whole variable domain, filled in from reference TRBV5-5 and TRBJ2-3, reads DAGVTQSPTHLIKTRGQQVTLRCSPISGHKSVSWYQQVLGQGPQFIFQYYEKEERGRGNFPDRFSARQFPNYSSELNVNALLLGDSALYLCASSLGTGTDTQYFGPGTRLTVL.

This chain uses TRBV2 with TRBJ2-7; D possibly corresponds to TRBD2 (5 bases). In germline, CDR1 is SNHLY, CDR2 FYNNEI. The V gene lost 7 bases and the J gene lost 7 bases, with 23 bases spanning the gap. The CDR3 contains 15 residues. In nucleotides, the CDR3 is TGTGCCAGCACTCCCTTGCCCGGGAACCTAAAGGAGCAGTACTTC. Protein sequence: CASTPLPGNLKEQYF.

The V call is TRBV5-4, the J call TRBJ2-7, with D hard to call. The CDR3 has 16 amino acids. The germline V gene has CDR1 SGHNT and CDR2 YYREEE (reference sequence). The V gene lost 0 bases and the J gene lost 0 bases, with 13 bases spanning the gap. CDR3 loop: CASSLDFGRSSYEQYF. As DNA, the CDR3 is TGTGCCAGCAGCTTGGATTTTGGCAGAAGCTCCTACGAGCAGTACTTC.

The rearrangement links TRBV4-2 to TRBJ2-5, with 10 bases identical to TRBD2. CDR1 is LGHNA and CDR2 is YNFKEQ in the germline V gene. Losses at the gene ends were 0 bases for V and 6 bases for J; bases not matched to a gene: 10. This CDR3 contains 17 residues. CDR3 sequence: CASSQDVSGGALKTQYF. CDR3 in DNA: TGTGCCAGCAGCCAAGATGTAAGCGGGGGGGCCTTGAAGACCCAGTACTTC.

This clone was seen a handful of times. The chain uses TRBV9 and TRBJ2-3; 11 nucleotides line up with TRBD1. CDR1 and CDR2 from the germline V gene are SGDLS and YYNGEE. This CDR3 contains 15 residues. The ends lost 3 bases at V and 4 bases at J; junction bases unmatched: 4. For the CDR3, the DNA is TGTGCCAGCAGCGCGGTGGACAGGGGGCCAGATACGCAGTATTTT. Its protein product is CASSAVDRGPDTQYF.

This chain uses TRBV20-1 with TRBJ2-4, with TRBD1 matching 9 bases. Unmatched junction bases numbered 3, after V lost 6 bases and J lost 9 bases. In germline, CDR1 is DFQATT, CDR2 SNEGSKA (reference sequence). This CDR3 contains 11 residues. In DNA form, the CDR3 reads TGCAGTGCGGGACAGGGTACCATTCAGTACTTC. Its protein product is CSAGQGTIQYF.

The V gene is TRBV10-3, the J gene TRBJ2-1; maybe TRBD2 (6 bases). V lost 4 bases and J lost 5, with 12 bases in between. The V gene's germline CDR1 is ENHRY and CDR2 SYGVKD. The CDR3 covers 14 residues. CDR3 region: CAISGRDLNNEQFF. In nucleotides, the CDR3 is TGTGCCATCAGTGGCCGGGACTTAAACAATGAGCAGTTCTTC.

This sequence joins TRBV18 and TRBJ2-5; tentative D call: TRBD1 (6 bases). Trimming shortened V by 4 bases and J by 1 base, and 13 bases separated the two germline ends. The CDR3 runs to 15 residues. CDR1 and CDR2 (germline): KGHSH, LQKENI. CDR3 in DNA: TGTGCCAGCTCACGCGGCACAGGGATCCAAGAGACCCAGTACTTC. Its translation is CASSRGTGIQETQYF.

V gene TRBV29-1 combines with J gene TRBJ1-1, with TRBD1 identical over 7 bases. This CDR3 has 12 amino acids. Germline CDR1 reads SQVTM; CDR2 reads ANQGSEA. The V gene end was trimmed by 7 bases and the J gene end by 4 bases; junction bases not matched to a gene: 6. The CDR3 region is CSEYRGGTEAFF. CDR3 in DNA: TGCAGCGAATACAGGGGAGGCACTGAAGCTTTCTTT. The whole variable domain, filled in from reference TRBV29-1 and TRBJ1-1, reads SAVISQKPSRDICQRGTSLTIQCQVDSQVTMMFWYRQQPGQSLTLIATANQGSEATYESGFVIDKFPISRPNLTFSTLTVSNMSPEDSSIYLCSEYRGGTEAFFGQGTRLTVV.

The genes are TRBV11-2 and TRBJ2-5; possibly TRBD1 for D (6 bases). The V end lost 4 bases, the J end lost 1 base, and 10 bases lay between the germline ends. The CDR3 is 14 residues long. Germline assignment: CDR1 SGHAT and CDR2 FQNNGV. The CDR3 loop reads CASSSGVFQETQYF. CDR3 nucleotide sequence: TGTGCCAGCAGCTCAGGGGTATTCCAAGAGACCCAGTACTTC.

The chain has TRBV7-3 and TRBJ2-5; 7 bases map to TRBD1. The CDR3 extends over 13 amino acids. V gave up 5 bases and J gave up 2 bases; unmatched junction bases: 2. Per the germline V gene, CDR1 is SGHTA and CDR2 is FQGTGA. The DNA of the CDR3 is TGTGCCAGCAGCCGGGGACAGCAAGAGACCCAGTACTTC. Translating it yields CASSRGQQETQYF. The full variable domain, with the rest looked up from reference TRBV7-3 and TRBJ2-5, is GAGVSQTPSNKVTEKGKYVELRCDPISGHTALYWYRQSLGQGPEFLIYFQGTGAADDSGLPNDRFFAVRPEGSVSTLKIQRTERGDSAVYLCASSRGQQETQYFGPGTRLLVL.

This chain links TRBV28 with TRBJ2-7, with D tentatively TRBD2 (7 bases). There are 14 residues in the CDR3. V was clipped by 3 bases and J by 2 bases, with 11 bases between them. Germline values: CDR1 MDHEN, CDR2 SYDVKM. The CDR3 sequence: CASSLRGGAYEQYF. The DNA of the CDR3 is TGTGCCAGCAGTTTGAGGGGGGGGGCCTACGAGCAGTACTTC.

This sequence joins TRBV4-3 and TRBJ2-5; no firm D call. The CDR3 loop spans 13 amino acids. Between the trimmed V and J ends, which lost 0 bases and 7 bases, there was a span of 9 bases. Germline CDR1 LGHNA, CDR2 YSLEER. CDR3 protein: CASSQDRMRTQYF. In DNA form, the CDR3 reads TGCGCCAGCAGCCAAGATCGAATGAGGACCCAGTACTTC.

The rearrangement links TRBV7-2 to TRBJ2-3; 8 bases agree with TRBD2. Trimming at V came to 2 bases and at J to 3 bases, leaving 10 bases not matched to a gene. The CDR3 loop spans 17 amino acids. From germline, CDR1 is SGHTA and CDR2 FQGNSA. CDR3 nucleotide sequence: TGTGCCAGCAGCTTACTCGGGGGGGGCCTGGGTACAGATACGCAGTATTTT. It translates to CASSLLGGGLGTDTQYF. Full variable domain (remainder filled in from reference TRBV7-2 and TRBJ2-3): GAGVSQSPSNKVTEKGKDVELRCDPISGHTALYWYRQSLGQGLEFLIYFQGNSAPDKSGLPSDRFSAERTGGSVSTLTIQRTQQEDSAVYLCASSLLGGGLGTDTQYFGPGTRLTVL.

Concerning this clone itself: Within the sample, other DNA sequences also encode this same CDR3. The rearrangement links TRBV4-1 to TRBJ1-2; possible D gene TRBD1, 5 bases. Deletions cut 2 bases from V and 4 bases from J, with 8 bases between. The CDR3 loop spans 13 amino acids. CDR1 and CDR2 from the germline V gene are MGHRA and YSYEKL. CDR3 in amino acids: CASSQQGTYGYTF. In nucleotides, the CDR3 is TGCGCCAGCAGCCAACAGGGCACCTATGGCTACACCTTC.

The chain uses TRBV15 and TRBJ2-7; TRBD1 matches 10 bases. V was clipped by 0 bases and J by 6 bases; unmatched bases: 8. The germline V gene has CDR1 LNHNV and CDR2 YYDKDF (reference sequence). This CDR3 comprises 16 residues. Written as DNA, the CDR3 is TGTGCCACCAGCAGAGATGAGAGACAGGGGGCGCCCGAGCAGTACTTC. Protein product: CATSRDERQGAPEQYF.

This chain uses TRBV9 with TRBJ2-1; TRBD2 matches at 10 bases. The CDR3 is 14 residues long. Germline CDR1 and CDR2: SGDLS and YYNGEE. V gave up 4 bases and J gave up 4 bases; unmatched junction bases: 2. The CDR3: CASSPTSGYNEQFF. Written as DNA, the CDR3 is TGTGCCAGCAGCCCGACTAGCGGGTACAATGAGCAGTTCTTC.

The chain links TRBV19 to TRBJ2-6; no clear D. The germline gives CDR1 LNHDA, CDR2 SQIVND (reference sequence). The CDR3 is 15 residues long. V was trimmed by 3 bases and J by 0 bases, leaving 6 bases between them. CDR3 sequence (DNA): TGTGCCAGTAGTATTAGAAGCTCTGGGGCCAACGTCCTGACTTTC. Translated: CASSIRSSGANVLTF. The full variable domain, rest sourced from reference TRBV19 and TRBJ2-6, is DGGITQSPKYLFRKEGQNVTLSCEQNLNHDAMYWYRQDPGQGLRLIYYSQIVNDFQKGDIAEGYSVSREKKESFPLTVTSAQKNPTAFYLCASSIRSSGANVLTFGAGSRLTVL.

This chain uses TRBV19 with TRBJ2-1; the match to TRBD2 covers 14 bases. CDR1 and CDR2 (germline): LNHDA, SQIVND (reference sequence). V shed 10 bases and J 6 bases; nucleotides not matched to a gene: 11. The CDR3 runs 16 residues. CDR3 sequence: CATDGKTSGRANEQFF. CDR3 in DNA: TGTGCCACCGACGGGAAGACTAGCGGGAGGGCCAATGAGCAGTTCTTC.